The 24 T cell receptor beta chains presented below share a single source sample, sequenced in a study of T cell repertoires in cytomegalovirus infection. The antigens these receptors bind are not known. TCRdb re-derived calls from the reads in MiXCR, one entry per CDR3 protein. Here the sample spans approximately 390,000 distinct CDR3 sequences, roughly 34% being singletons. The material was cultured PBMCs, obtained from culture after CMV antigen stimulation. These receptors were collected from a human donor in good health (CMV status not recorded). Some clones in this sample may be carry-over from other donors' samples.

This clonotype has only a few counts. The chain carries TRBV7-8 and TRBJ2-5, with TRBD2 matching 7 bases. V shed 0 bases and J 4 bases; nucleotides not matched to a gene: 8. The germline V gene encodes CDR1 SGHVS and CDR2 FQNEAQ. The CDR3 length is 16 residues. CDR3 DNA: TGTGCCAGCAGCTTAGCTCGACGGGGAGGGGCAGAGACCCAGTACTTC. Translating it yields CASSLARRGGAETQYF.

The chain employs TRBV7-9 and TRBJ1-1, with TRBD1 identical over 10 bases. Germline lookup yields CDR1 SEHNR and CDR2 FQNEAQ (reference sequence). V shed 5 bases and J 5 bases; nucleotides not matched to a gene: 8. The CDR3 length is 15 residues. CDR3 sequence (DNA): TGTGCCAGCAGCCAACGGGACAGGGGTCAAACTGAAGCTTTCTTT. It specifies CASSQRDRGQTEAFF.

The chain recombines TRBV6-6 with TRBJ2-1, with D perhaps given as TRBD1 or TRBD2 (5 bases each). The V gene lost 5 bases and the J gene lost 2 bases, with 13 bases spanning the gap. Per the germline V gene, CDR1 is MNHNY and CDR2 is SVGAGI (reference sequence). The CDR3 is 15 amino acids. This CDR3 is CASSVGVSAYNEQFF. The CDR3 bases are TGTGCCAGCAGTGTGGGGGTCTCTGCCTACAATGAGCAGTTCTTC.

This clonotype was detected only a few times. The J gene is TRBJ2-1, the V gene TRBV27; D call uncertain. CDR3 length: 14 amino acids. V lost 4 bases and J 0 bases, leaving 7 bases between the germline ends. Per the germline V gene, CDR1 is MNHEY and CDR2 is SMNVEV (reference sequence). Here the CDR3 reads CASSSRASYNEQFF. CDR3 in DNA: TGTGCCAGCAGTTCCCGGGCCTCCTACAATGAGCAGTTCTTC.

The chain is built from TRBV28 and TRBJ2-5, with D tentatively TRBD2 (6 bases). Germline loops: CDR1 MDHEN, CDR2 SYDVKM. V lost 7 bases and J lost 4, with 13 bases in between. The CDR3 sequence is 13 residues long. Here the CDR3 reads CASISRLGETQYF. CDR3 bases: TGTGCCAGCATTTCAAGACTAGGAGAGACCCAGTACTTC.

This clonotype has at least ten counts. The chain carries TRBV6-2 or TRBV6-3 and TRBJ2-5, with TRBD2 matching 9 bases. Germline V gene sequence: CDR1 MNHEY, CDR2 SVGEGT. The CDR3 covers 14 residues. The V and J ends lost 7 bases and 4 bases, in that order; junction bases with no gene match: 7. CDR3 loop: CASMVSGSGETQYF. The CDR3 bases are TGTGCCAGCATGGTTAGCGGGAGCGGAGAGACCCAGTACTTC.

The rearrangement uses TRBV20-1 and TRBJ2-1; 7 nucleotides align to TRBD2. J was trimmed by 4 bases and V by 2 bases; bases with no gene match: 5. Germline lookup yields CDR1 DFQATT and CDR2 SNEGSKA (reference sequence). This CDR3 has 14 residues. The CDR3 loop is CSARPLAEYNEQFF. CDR3 in DNA: TGCAGTGCTAGACCGCTAGCGGAGTACAATGAGCAGTTCTTC.

As concerns this clonotype: The germline gene is not matched at one end of the junction; a read error may be the cause. The rearrangement uses TRBV7-2 and TRBJ1-2, with D uncertain. Germline assignment: CDR1 SGHTA and CDR2 FQGNSA. CDR3 length: 13 residues. The CDR3: CASSLAETYGYIF. The CDR3 DNA reads TGTGCCAGCAGCTTAGCGGAGACATATGGCTACATCTTC. Full variable domain (outside the CDR3, taken from reference TRBV7-2 and TRBJ1-2): GAGVSQSPSNKVTEKGKDVELRCDPISGHTALYWYRQSLGQGLEFLIYFQGNSAPDKSGLPSDRFSAERTGGSVSTLTIQRTQQEDSAVYLCASSLAETYGYIFGSGTRLTVV.

This clonotype was detected only a few times. The chain links TRBV5-1 to TRBJ2-5; no reliable D call. CDR1 is SGHRS, CDR2 YFSETQ, per germline. V dropped 1 base and J dropped 3 bases, with 13 bases sitting between them. This CDR3 contains 15 residues. Written as DNA, the CDR3 is TGCGCCAGCAGCTTGTCGTGGGGATTTAAAGAGACCCAGTACTTC. It translates to CASSLSWGFKETQYF.

The table lists this clonotype with many counts. CDR3 nucleotides: TGTGCCAGCAGCGTCGGCGGGCCGATCCACGAGCAGTACTTC. Its protein product is CASSVGGPIHEQYF. The chain uses TRBV7-2 and TRBJ2-7, with D perhaps TRBD2 (5 bases). Germline V gives CDR1 SGHTA, CDR2 FQGNSA. Trimming took 5 bases from V and 5 from J, leaving 16 bases between them. This CDR3 has 14 residues. Full variable domain (outside the CDR3, taken from reference TRBV7-2 and TRBJ2-7): GAGVSQSPSNKVTEKGKDVELRCDPISGHTALYWYRQSLGQGLEFLIYFQGNSAPDKSGLPSDRFSAERTGGSVSTLTIQRTQQEDSAVYLCASSVGGPIHEQYFGPGTRLTVT.

The rearrangement links TRBV7-3 to TRBJ2-1; D uncertain. The length of the CDR3 is 15 residues. Germline V gives CDR1 SGHTA, CDR2 FQGTGA. Trimming took off 3 bases at V and 6 bases at J, with 15 bases between the two ends. The CDR3, as DNA: TGTGCCAGCAGCTTGGGCGCCTCGTACATCAATGAGCAGTTCTTC. Translated, it gives CASSLGASYINEQFF.

V gene TRBV19 combines with J gene TRBJ2-3; possible D gene TRBD1, 5 bases. Trimming pared 3 bases from V and 1 base from J, leaving 11 bases between. Germline CDR1 and CDR2: LNHDA and SQIVND (reference sequence). The CDR3 contains 15 residues. The CDR3 loop reads CASSIEGRGTDTQYF. CDR3 DNA sequence: TGTGCCAGTAGTATTGAAGGCAGGGGCACAGATACGCAGTATTTT. The full variable domain, with the rest looked up from reference TRBV19 and TRBJ2-3, is DGGITQSPKYLFRKEGQNVTLSCEQNLNHDAMYWYRQDPGQGLRLIYYSQIVNDFQKGDIAEGYSVSREKKESFPLTVTSAQKNPTAFYLCASSIEGRGTDTQYFGPGTRLTVL.

The gene calls are TRBV6-2 or TRBV6-3 and TRBJ2-5; 8 bases agree with TRBD1. V dropped 7 bases and J dropped 4; count of bases not matched to a gene: 2. Germline loops: CDR1 MNHEY, CDR2 SVGEGT. This CDR3 spans 12 amino acids. The CDR3 loop reads CASKDRGETQYF. The DNA of the CDR3 is TGTGCCAGCAAAGACAGGGGAGAGACCCAGTACTTC.

This clonotype was seen more than once but under ten times. The gene calls are TRBV5-1 and TRBJ2-3, with TRBD2 matching over 8 bases. The CDR3 contains 14 residues. V shed 4 bases, J shed 4 bases, and the junction held 5 bases outside the gene matches. Germline lookup yields CDR1 SGHRS and CDR2 YFSETQ. CDR3 in amino acids: CASSPGTSADTQYF. Written as DNA, the CDR3 is TGCGCCAGCAGCCCCGGGACTAGTGCAGATACGCAGTATTTT.

The chain links TRBV5-6 to TRBJ1-1; unclear D gene. This CDR3 spans 17 amino acids. V gave up 2 bases and J gave up 0 bases, with 17 bases separating them. Germline CDR1 and CDR2: SGHDT and YYEEEE. CDR3 bases: TGTGCCAGCAGCTTTGTAAAGTTTAATAGGGTGAACACTGAAGCTTTCTTT. Residues: CASSFVKFNRVNTEAFF.

The V gene is TRBV7-2, the J gene TRBJ2-5, with 12 bases identical to TRBD2. The J segment lost 10 bases and the V segment lost 5 bases, leaving 8 bases of the junction unmatched. CDR1 is SGHTA and CDR2 is FQGNSA in the germline V gene. The CDR3 totals 14 residues. This chain's CDR3 is CASSIGLAGTNQYF. In nucleotides, the CDR3 is TGTGCCAGCAGCATAGGACTAGCGGGGACGAACCAGTACTTC.

The chain joins TRBV30 to TRBJ2-1; 10 positions agree with TRBD2. Germline V lookup: CDR1 GTSNPN, CDR2 SVGIG (reference sequence). The junction had 2 bases not matched to a gene; V was cut back by 3 bases and J by 0 bases. The CDR3 consists of 15 residues. CDR3 sequence (DNA): TGTGCCTGGAGCGTAGCGGGAGGCTCCTACAATGAGCAGTTCTTC. Translation gives CAWSVAGGSYNEQFF. The complete variable domain, with remaining parts taken from reference TRBV30 and TRBJ2-1, reads SQTIHQWPATLVQPVGSPLSLECTVEGTSNPNLYWYRQAAGRGLQLLFYSVGIGQISSEVPQNLSASRPQDRQFILSSKKLLLSDSGFYLCAWSVAGGSYNEQFFGPGTRLTVL.

Remarks on this clonotype: It is likely a read error, because the conserved phenylalanine at the end of the CDR3 is missing. It is unclear where the CDR3 begins or ends on the DNA, so no DNA is shown, and the CDR3 is as TCRdb lists it. The chain couples TRBV7-9 to TRBJ1-1. The CDR3 length equals 10 residues, ends included. Germline assignment: CDR1 SEHNR and CDR2 FQNEAQ (reference sequence). The CDR3 reads CASSGEGEDV.

This chain links TRBV12-3 or TRBV12-4 with TRBJ2-7; 8 bases line up with TRBD1. The CDR3 is made up of 16 amino acids. The V gene end was trimmed by 6 bases and the J gene end by 4 bases; junction bases not matched to a gene: 14. The CDR3 loop reads CASSPDSGTGLYEQYV. CDR3 coding DNA: TGTGCCAGCAGCCCAGACTCCGGGACAGGACTATACGAGCAGTACGTC.

This clonotype has a handful of counts. V is TRBV7-2 and J is TRBJ2-3; D is ambiguous. V lost 6 bases and J lost 4, with 11 bases in between. CDR1 and CDR2 (germline): SGHTA, FQGNSA. The CDR3 spans 13 residues. Here the CDR3 DNA reads TGTGCCAGCAGTGGCGAGTGGGCAGATACGCAGTATTTT. This codes for CASSGEWADTQYF.

This clonotype turned up a few times. The chain carries TRBV2 and TRBJ2-5, with 13 bases fitting TRBD2. Losses at the gene ends were 10 bases for V and 1 base for J; bases not matched to a gene: 6. The CDR3 has 15 amino acids. Germline CDR1 is SNHLY and CDR2 is FYNNEI. The CDR3 nucleotides read TGTGCCACGGGGGGACTAGCGGGGTCCCAAGAGACCCAGTACTTC. Amino acid sequence: CATGGLAGSQETQYF.

The V call is TRBV28, the J call TRBJ2-2; D is unresolved. The CDR3 runs to 15 residues. V lost 5 bases, J lost 0 bases, and 10 bases lay in between. Germline-derived CDR1 and CDR2 are MDHEN and SYDVKM. CDR3 sequence: CASSPADTNTGELFF. For the CDR3, the DNA is TGTGCCAGCAGTCCCGCCGACACGAACACCGGGGAGCTGTTTTTT.

This chain joins TRBV9 and TRBJ2-7; tentatively, D is TRBD2 (6 bases). This CDR3 has 15 residues. Germline V lookup: CDR1 SGDLS, CDR2 YYNGEE. V shed 7 bases and J shed 0 bases, with 17 bases lying between them. The CDR3 reads CASRGWQLDSYEQYV. For the CDR3, the DNA is TGTGCCAGCCGGGGGTGGCAGTTAGACTCCTACGAGCAGTACGTC.

V gene TRBV28 combines with J gene TRBJ2-7, with a weak D call TRBD1 (5 bases). The V end was cut by 5 bases, the J end by 1 base, with 12 bases between. The germline V gene has CDR1 MDHEN and CDR2 SYDVKM. The CDR3 covers 14 residues. The CDR3 region has the DNA TGTGCCAGCAGTAGGGGTCCTGCGTCCTACGAGCAGTACGTC. It codes for CASSRGPASYEQYV.